This T cell receptor (beta chain) was observed in a study of type 1 regulatory T cells. Study conclusions and caveats: Tr1 cells had a more restricted TCR repertoire than non-Tr1 cells.

This clonotype was found a few times. Antigen: not known. TCRdb reprocessed the reads with MiXCR, giving one entry per CDR3 protein. The table includes 60,000 to 70,000 distinct CDR3 sequences, just under 50% detected once. Sequenced material: cultured non-Tr1 T cells, either the whole culture or a sorted T cell fraction (not recorded which). The TCR was taken from a human donor in good health.

CDR3 sequence: CSVATGSVTDTQYF. DNA for the CDR3: TGCAGCGTCGCTACGGGGAGCGTCACAGATACGCAGTATTTT. The V and J genes are TRBV29-1 and TRBJ2-3; perhaps TRBD2 as D (5 bases). In germline, CDR1 is SQVTM, CDR2 ANQGSEA. The CDR3 is 14 amino acids. Trimming pared 6 bases from V and 2 bases from J, leaving 15 bases between.